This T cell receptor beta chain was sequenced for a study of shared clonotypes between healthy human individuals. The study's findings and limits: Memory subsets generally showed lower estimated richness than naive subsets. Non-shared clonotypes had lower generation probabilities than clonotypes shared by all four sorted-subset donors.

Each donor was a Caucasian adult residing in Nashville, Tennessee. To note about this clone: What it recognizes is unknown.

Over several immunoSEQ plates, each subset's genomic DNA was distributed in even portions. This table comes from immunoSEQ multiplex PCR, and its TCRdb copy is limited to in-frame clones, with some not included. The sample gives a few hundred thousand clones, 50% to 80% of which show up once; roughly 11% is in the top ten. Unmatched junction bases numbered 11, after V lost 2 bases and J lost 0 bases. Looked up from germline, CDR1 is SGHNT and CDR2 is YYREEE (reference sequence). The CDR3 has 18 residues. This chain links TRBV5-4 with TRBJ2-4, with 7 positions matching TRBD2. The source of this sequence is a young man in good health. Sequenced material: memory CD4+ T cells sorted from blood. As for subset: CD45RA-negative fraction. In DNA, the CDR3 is TGTGCCAGCAGCTTAGCGGGATCCCCGATAGTAGCCAAAAACATTCAGTACTTC. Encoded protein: CASSLAGSPIVAKNIQYF.